This TCR beta chain appears in the sequencing data of a study of shared clonotypes between healthy human individuals. Study-wide results and limits: Sorted-subset samples were not fully sequenced, rarefaction indicated. It was observed that about 5% of naive CD4 clonotypes were shared across four donors. Generally, estimated richness proved larger in naive subsets than it did in memory subsets.

The CDR3 is 13 amino acids. The V gene's germline CDR1 is MDHEN and CDR2 SYDVKM. Trimming removed 6 bases at V and 5 bases at J, with 13 bases between. Turning to this clone: Its antigen is not known.

Sorted-subset replicate PCR reactions contained 150 to 200 ng DNA, corresponding to about 30,000 T cell genomes. Repertoires were generated with immunoSEQ multiplex PCR, while TCRdb's copy carries only in-frame clones and drops some. The sample includes around 1.1 million clones, roughly 74% seen only once; the top ten take under 0.8%. The TCR comes from a man aged 18-30 years in good health. Some clones in this sample may be carry-over from other donors' samples. Specimen: memory CD4+ T cells from PBMCs. Subset described: CD45RA-negative fraction. The chain has TRBV28 and TRBJ2-5, with D possibly being TRBD1 (5 bases). CDR3 DNA sequence: TGTGCCAGCAGAATAGGGGCTAGGGAGACCCAGTACTTC. It codes for CASRIGARETQYF.